This T cell receptor (beta chain) is drawn from a study of blood T cell repertoires in COVID-19. The germline gives CDR1 MGHRA, CDR2 YSYEKL. The CDR3 loop spans 17 amino acids. J was trimmed by 7 bases and V by 1 base; bases with no gene match: 10. Using immunoSEQ multiplex PCR, the repertoire was profiled, and TCRdb retains in-frame clones only, with some absent. The data contain 250,000 to 300,000 clones, less than 85% of them singletons. The chain combines TRBV4-1 with TRBJ2-1; 10 bases line up with TRBD2. The sequenced sample consisted of peripheral blood. This receptor was obtained from a man in his 60s who had recovered from COVID-19. CDR3: CASSQAATSGKKNEQFF. In DNA form, the CDR3 reads TGCGCCAGCAGCCAAGCGGCAACTAGCGGGAAGAAGAATGAGCAGTTCTTC.